A single sample gave rise to the 13 T cell receptor beta chains below, sequenced in a study of blood T cell repertoires in COVID-19. Here immunoSEQ multiplex PCR was the method, and the copy in TCRdb shows in-frame clones only, minus some. The sample has around 500,000 clones; approximately 85% are singletons. Sequencing input: peripheral blood. These receptors all come from a human donor in a cohort sampled during active COVID-19.

The chain is built from TRBV13 and TRBJ2-1; TRBD2 matches 11 bases. The germline V gene has CDR1 PRHDT and CDR2 FYEKMQ (reference sequence). Germline trimming cut 6 bases from V and 4 bases from J; bases unmatched to any gene: 5. The CDR3 length is 15 residues. The CDR3 DNA follows: TGTGCCAGCAGTCCCGGGACTAGCGGATACAATGAGCAGTTCTTC. It is translated as CASSPGTSGYNEQFF.

The chain combines TRBV7-2 with TRBJ2-3; 7 nucleotides align to TRBD2. CDR1 and CDR2 from the germline V gene are SGHTA and FQGNSA. V lost 6 bases, J lost 1 base, and 7 bases stayed unmatched. The CDR3 is made up of 15 amino acids. CDR3 protein: CASRMGGIGTDTQYF. The CDR3 region has the DNA TGTGCCAGCAGAATGGGGGGGATCGGCACAGATACGCAGTATTTT. Together with reference TRBV7-2 and TRBJ2-3, the CDR3 gives the full variable domain: GAGVSQSPSNKVTEKGKDVELRCDPISGHTALYWYRQSLGQGLEFLIYFQGNSAPDKSGLPSDRFSAERTGGSVSTLTIQRTQQEDSAVYLCASRMGGIGTDTQYFGPGTRLTVL.

The chain has TRBV5-4 and TRBJ2-1; 8 bases align to TRBD1. Germline V CDR1 and CDR2: SGHNT, YYREEE (reference sequence). The V segment lost 4 bases and the J segment 0 bases; nucleotides outside the gene matches: 6. This CDR3 is built from 16 residues. The CDR3 here is CASSRDRMSSYNEQFF. CDR3 nucleotide sequence: TGTGCCAGCAGCCGGGACAGGATGAGCTCCTACAATGAGCAGTTCTTC.

The chain recombines TRBV28 with TRBJ2-2; perhaps TRBD1 as D (5 bases). V was shortened by 3 bases and J by 0 bases, with 11 bases between the two germline ends. Germline loops: CDR1 MDHEN, CDR2 SYDVKM. There are 16 residues in the CDR3. The CDR3 protein is CASSFYDSPNTGELFF. DNA of the CDR3: TGTGCCAGCAGTTTCTATGACAGTCCGAACACCGGGGAGCTGTTTTTT.

This clone has just a few counts. The chain links TRBV2 to TRBJ1-2; the match to TRBD1 covers 8 bases. Germline assignment: CDR1 SNHLY and CDR2 FYNNEI. The J segment lost 0 bases and the V segment lost 3 bases, leaving 9 bases of the junction unmatched. CDR3 length: 17 amino acids. CDR3 sequence (DNA): TGTGCCAGCAGTGAGGATGGACAGGGCCCCTCTAACTATGGCTACACCTTC. Translating gives CASSEDGQGPSNYGYTF. The full variable domain, its missing parts supplied by reference TRBV2 and TRBJ1-2, is EPEVTQTPSHQVTQMGQEVILRCVPISNHLYFYWYRQILGQKVEFLVSFYNNEISEKSEIFDDQFSVERPDGSNFTLKIRSTKLEDSAMYFCASSEDGQGPSNYGYTFGSGTRLTVV.

This clone came up a few times. This rearrangement joins TRBV28 to TRBJ2-2; perhaps TRBD1 as D (5 bases). V gave up 6 bases and J gave up 4 bases, with 12 bases separating them. Germline V gene data show CDR1 as MDHEN and CDR2 as SYDVKM. The CDR3 spans 14 residues. CDR3 amino acids: CASSTTGFTGELFF. CDR3 sequence (DNA): TGTGCCAGCAGCACCACAGGATTCACCGGGGAGCTGTTTTTT.

V gene TRBV23-1 combines with J gene TRBJ1-2; maybe TRBD1 (5 bases). TRBV23-1 is given ORF status, its function remaining uncertain. V was shortened by 3 bases and J by 2 bases, with 7 bases between the two germline ends. The CDR3 is 13 residues long. CDR3 in amino acids: CASSHGGNYGYTF. The CDR3 bases are TGCGCCAGCAGTCATGGGGGGAACTATGGCTACACCTTC.

This clone was observed a handful of times. The chain combines TRBV5-1 with TRBJ2-1, with 10 bases aligning to TRBD2. Germline values: CDR1 SGHRS, CDR2 YFSETQ. The J segment lost 4 bases and the V segment lost 2 bases, leaving 9 bases of the junction unmatched. The CDR3 contains 17 residues. The CDR3 spells CASSFSALAGVYNEQFF. CDR3 DNA: TGCGCCAGCAGCTTTAGTGCTCTAGCGGGAGTTTACAATGAGCAGTTCTTC. Drawing the rest from reference TRBV5-1 and TRBJ2-1, the complete variable domain is KAGVTQTPRYLIKTRGQQVTLSCSPISGHRSVSWYQQTPGQGLQFLFEYFSETQRNKGNFPGRFSGRQFSNSRSEMNVSTLELGDSALYLCASSFSALAGVYNEQFFGPGTRLTVL.

This chain uses TRBV3-1 (or the pseudogene TRBV3-2) with TRBJ1-4; D might be TRBD1 (5 bases). The V end was cut by 0 bases, the J end by 4 bases, with 12 bases between. Germline V gene sequence: CDR1 LGHDT, CDR2 YNNKEL (reference sequence). The CDR3 runs to 16 residues. CDR3 residues: CASSQDSGRGNEKLFF. CDR3 sequence (DNA): TGTGCCAGCAGCCAAGATTCAGGGAGGGGTAATGAAAAACTGTTTTTT.

The rearrangement links TRBV19 to TRBJ1-2, with D maybe TRBD1 (6 bases). The V and J ends lost 10 bases and 5 bases respectively, with 11 bases between them. Germline CDR1 reads LNHDA; CDR2 reads SQIVND (reference sequence). This CDR3 comprises 11 residues. CDR3 sequence: CATTGLYGYTF. CDR3 DNA: TGTGCCACAACAGGGTTATATGGCTACACCTTC.

This clone was picked up a small number of times. At one boundary the junction diverges from the germline segment, which might be a read error. The chain employs TRBV5-5 and TRBJ1-6, with D hard to call. This CDR3 comprises 15 residues. Germline V gives CDR1 SGHKS, CDR2 YYEKEE (reference sequence). In DNA, the CDR3 is TGTGCCAGCAGCGTAGCGGGCTCCTCTAATTCACCCCTCCACTTT. Residues: CASSVAGSSNSPLHF.

J is TRBJ2-5 and V is TRBV7-8; a weak D match, TRBD2 (6 bases). Germline V lookup: CDR1 SGHVS, CDR2 FQNEAQ. The CDR3 contains 14 residues. V was cut by 5 bases and J by 0 bases, with 10 bases left in between. The CDR3 region has the DNA TGTGCCAGCAGCCCATTAGCGGACCAAGAGACCCAGTACTTC. It encodes CASSPLADQETQYF.

The chain links TRBV6-5 to TRBJ2-7, with D tentatively TRBD2 (5 bases). Trimming removed 10 bases at V and 4 bases at J, with 17 bases between. CDR1 MNHEY and CDR2 SVGAGI come from the germline V gene. This CDR3 has 13 residues. CDR3 sequence: CATREKGRYEQYF. Written as DNA, the CDR3 is TGTGCCACCCGGGAAAAGGGAAGGTACGAGCAGTACTTC.